A single sample gave rise to the 28 T cell receptor beta chains below, sequenced in a study of CD8 T cells in ankylosing spondylitis listed by TCRdb under 2017. What the work shows at the level of the full study, not this receptor alone: A TCR beta motif made up of eight highly homologous amino acid variants appeared to be characteristic of blood from ankylosing spondylitis patients.

No cognate antigen is known for these TCRs. The library came from 5' RACE. The sequencing machine was an Illumina HiSeq 2500. The public reads were reprocessed in TCRdb via fastp at Q25 and MiXCR, keeping in-frame beta chains. Merged by CDR3 protein, the rows form single entries marked with the most common genes and DNA. Across this sample there are 700,000 to 850,000 distinct CDR3 sequences, with 12% seen only once. 0.51% of the sample is taken by the ten largest. Sequenced sample: blood, either unsorted or a sorted T cell fraction (not recorded which). All receptors come from a male donor with ankylosing spondylitis.

This sequence joins TRBV15 and TRBJ1-1; D ambiguous. V was cut by 6 bases and J by 3 bases, with 11 bases left in between. The CDR3 spans 13 residues. From germline, CDR1 is LNHNV and CDR2 YYDKDF (reference sequence). CDR3 sequence reads: CATSIRRDTEAFF. The DNA for the CDR3 is TGTGCCACCAGTATTAGGCGGGACACTGAAGCTTTCTTT. The full variable domain, in which reference TRBV15 and TRBJ1-1 provide the parts outside the CDR3, is DAMVIQNPRYQVTQFGKPVTLSCSQTLNHNVMYWYQQKSSQAPKLLFHYYDKDFNNEADTPDNFQSRRPNTSFCFLDIRSPGLGDTAMYLCATSIRRDTEAFFGQGTRLTVV.

This clonotype was seen at least ten times. The CDR3 DNA follows: TGTGCCAGCTCACCACCGATGCTAGCTAACTATGGCTACACCTTC. Residues: CASSPPMLANYGYTF. V is TRBV18 and J is TRBJ1-2, with D uncertain. Trimming cost V 0 bases and J 0 bases, with 8 bases left between them. CDR1 and CDR2 from the germline V gene are KGHSH and LQKENI. This CDR3 spans 15 amino acids.

The table lists this clonotype with a few counts. J is TRBJ2-7 and V is TRBV18; 9 positions agree with TRBD1. CDR1 and CDR2 from the germline V gene are KGHSH and LQKENI. V was clipped by 3 bases and J by 2 bases; unmatched bases: 5. This CDR3 has 15 amino acids. Here the CDR3 reads CASSPWGQGPYEQYF. DNA of the CDR3: TGTGCCAGCTCACCCTGGGGACAGGGACCCTACGAGCAGTACTTC.

This clonotype was counted ten times or more. This sequence joins TRBV5-1 and TRBJ2-3, with 10 bases lining up with TRBD2. The germline V gene encodes CDR1 SGHRS and CDR2 YFSETQ. This CDR3 contains 14 residues. Trimming cost V 5 bases and J 5 bases; bases outside gene matches: 5. The CDR3 DNA reads as TGCGCCAGCAGTTTGAGCGGGAGGGGAGATACGCAGTATTTT. Its translation is CASSLSGRGDTQYF.

This clonotype showed up many times. V is TRBV20-1 and J is TRBJ2-1; 8 nucleotides agree with TRBD2. V lost 6 bases to trimming and J lost 7 bases; unmatched junction nucleotides: 11. The CDR3 is 14 amino acids. Germline V gene lookup returns CDR1 DFQATT and CDR2 SNEGSKA (reference sequence). The CDR3 region has the DNA TGCAGTGCGGACGTAGCGGGAAGGCGGAATGAGCAGTTCTTC. Protein sequence: CSADVAGRRNEQFF.

This clonotype has a count of ten or more. The rearrangement links TRBV6-6 to TRBJ2-1, with D perhaps TRBD2 (6 bases). The germline CDR1 and CDR2 sequences are MNHNY and SVGAGI (reference sequence). CDR3 length equals 13 residues. The V and J ends lost 5 bases and 7 bases respectively, with 12 bases between them. CDR3 nucleotides: TGTGCCAGCAGTCCTCGTCGGGAGAATGAGCAGTTCTTC. Protein product: CASSPRRENEQFF.

The chain recombines TRBV4-2 with TRBJ2-2; 10 nucleotides match TRBD1. Germline CDR1 is LGHNA and CDR2 is YNFKEQ. Unmatched junction bases numbered 4, after V lost 0 bases and J lost 6 bases. The CDR3 extends over 16 amino acids. The DNA for the CDR3 is TGTGCCAGCAGCCAAGACGGCGACAGGGGGCCCGGGGAGCTGTTTTTT. Amino acids: CASSQDGDRGPGELFF.

This clonotype came up a few times. The V gene is TRBV7-6, the J gene TRBJ2-2; D unresolved. This CDR3 has 15 amino acids. Germline lookup yields CDR1 SGHVS and CDR2 FNYEAQ. V dropped 2 bases and J dropped 8 bases, with 15 bases sitting between them. DNA of the CDR3: TGTGCCAGCAGCTTAAAGGCGACGGACGATGGGGAGCTGTTTTTT. Residues: CASSLKATDDGELFF.

V gene TRBV20-1 combines with J gene TRBJ2-1; 12 bases fit TRBD2. The V gene end was trimmed by 3 bases and the J gene end by 4 bases; junction bases not matched to a gene: 10. The CDR3 covers 17 residues. The germline V gene encodes CDR1 DFQATT and CDR2 SNEGSKA (reference sequence). The CDR3 protein is CSARDSSGRARYNEQFF. The CDR3 DNA is TGCAGTGCTAGGGACTCTAGCGGGAGGGCCAGGTACAATGAGCAGTTCTTC.

J is TRBJ2-1 and V is TRBV6-2 or TRBV6-3; D gene ambiguous. The length of the CDR3 is 16 residues. CDR1 and CDR2 from the germline V gene are MNHEY and SVGEGT. Between the trimmed V and J ends, which lost 0 bases and 12 bases, there was a span of 21 bases. CDR3 loop: CASSYSFTDTFWGQFF. The DNA for the CDR3 is TGTGCCAGCAGTTACTCGTTCACGGATACCTTTTGGGGGCAGTTCTTC.

Many counts were recorded for this clonotype. The chain is built from TRBV6-1 and TRBJ1-5; D is unclear. The length of the CDR3 is 13 residues. Germline loops: CDR1 MNHNS, CDR2 SASEGT. The germline V and J ends were trimmed by 9 bases and 0 bases, with 9 bases remaining between them. DNA for the CDR3: TGTGCCAGTAATACCACTAGCAATCAGCCCCAGCATTTT. Its translation is CASNTTSNQPQHF.

V usage is TRBV7-2 and J usage is TRBJ2-1; D perhaps matches TRBD2 (6 bases). From germline, CDR1 is SGHTA and CDR2 FQGNSA. The V and J ends lost 5 bases and 7 bases respectively, with 18 bases between them. The length of the CDR3 is 15 residues. The CDR3 reads CASSRRGRLGNEQFF. The CDR3 coding sequence is TGTGCCAGCAGCCGTCGGGGGAGGCTGGGGAATGAGCAGTTCTTC.

This clonotype showed up many times. The V and J genes are TRBV12-3 or TRBV12-4 and TRBJ2-7; 8 bases agree with TRBD1. V lost 5 bases, J lost 2 bases, and 8 bases stayed unmatched. The CDR3 runs 15 residues. CDR3 in DNA: TGTGCCAGCAGTCAACCAGGACAGGGAACCTACGAGCAGTACTTC. Its translation is CASSQPGQGTYEQYF.

A note on this clonotype: A clone one base away is much larger, so this may be a read error. The chain combines TRBV5-1 with TRBJ2-7, with D possibly TRBD1 on 5 matching bases. This CDR3 has 14 residues. V was pared by 0 bases and J by 0 bases, with 7 bases between. Germline V CDR1 and CDR2: SGHRS, YFSETQ. The CDR3 loop is CASSLGQTSYEQYF. The DNA for the CDR3 is TGCGCCAGCAGCTTGGGACAGACCTCCTACGAGCAGTACTTC.

This clonotype was picked up many times. J is TRBJ1-6 and V is TRBV20-1; D possibly corresponds to TRBD1 (6 bases). Trimming took off 2 bases at V and 10 bases at J, with 12 bases between the two ends. This CDR3 region has 13 residues. Germline V gene lookup returns CDR1 DFQATT and CDR2 SNEGSKA (reference sequence). Written as DNA, the CDR3 is TGCAGTGCTAGAACCACGACAGGCTCACCCCTCCACTTT. Translation gives CSARTTTGSPLHF.

J is TRBJ1-2 and V is TRBV25-1; D call uncertain. This CDR3 contains 13 residues. V was trimmed by 5 bases and J by 3 bases, leaving 10 bases between them. Germline V gene data show CDR1 as MGHDK and CDR2 as SYGVNS. The DNA of the CDR3 is TGTGCCAGCAGTCCGGGTCCTCACTATGGCTACACCTTC. Translation gives CASSPGPHYGYTF.

The rearrangement joins TRBV28 to TRBJ1-2; a possible D gene is TRBD1 (6 bases). CDR1 MDHEN and CDR2 SYDVKM come from the germline V gene. The CDR3 is 12 residues long. V was clipped by 6 bases and J by 4 bases, with 9 bases between them. The CDR3 region is CASRTGIYGYTF. The CDR3 DNA sequence: TGTGCCAGCAGGACAGGAATCTATGGCTACACCTTC.

The chain uses TRBV11-1 and TRBJ2-7; either TRBD1 or TRBD2 may fit D (6 bases each). CDR3 length: 18 amino acids. Germline V CDR1 and CDR2: SGHAT, FQDESV (reference sequence). Deletions cut 5 bases from V and 0 bases from J, with 23 bases between. The chain's CDR3 is CASSPRIRWRDNSYEQYF. CDR3 nucleotides: TGTGCCAGCAGCCCAAGAATTCGATGGCGGGACAACTCCTACGAGCAGTACTTC.

The table lists this clonotype with a few counts. The chain is built from TRBV20-1 and TRBJ2-3; D may be TRBD1 or TRBD2 (5 bases each). CDR3 length equals 11 residues. Germline lookup yields CDR1 DFQATT and CDR2 SNEGSKA (reference sequence). The germline V and J ends were trimmed by 5 bases and 6 bases, with 9 bases remaining between them. The CDR3 loop is CSARGEDTQYF. CDR3 DNA: TGCAGTGCTCGGGGCGAGGATACGCAGTATTTT.

The rearrangement links TRBV4-3 to TRBJ1-1; D unclear. Germline V gene sequence: CDR1 LGHNA, CDR2 YSLEER. The CDR3 extends over 15 amino acids. V dropped 2 bases and J dropped 0 bases, with 10 bases sitting between them. The CDR3 protein is CASSQPGGLNTEAFF. The CDR3 DNA sequence: TGCGCCAGCAGCCAACCAGGTGGGCTGAACACTGAAGCTTTCTTT.

This clonotype turned up a few times. The J gene is TRBJ2-5, the V gene TRBV20-1, with 7 bases fitting TRBD1. This CDR3 is 14 amino acids long. The germline CDR1 and CDR2 sequences are DFQATT and SNEGSKA (reference sequence). The trim removed 6 bases at V and 2 bases at J, leaving 9 bases unmatched. Here the CDR3 DNA reads TGCAGTGCCGTAGTGGGACAGATACAAGAGACCCAGTACTTC. Translating it yields CSAVVGQIQETQYF.

The genes are TRBV28 and TRBJ2-1; TRBD1 is a possible D gene (6 bases). From germline, CDR1 is MDHEN and CDR2 SYDVKM. Between the trimmed V and J ends, which lost 6 bases and 8 bases, there was a span of 11 bases. CDR3 size: 12 residues. This chain's CDR3 is CASRLPGDEQFF. The CDR3 bases are TGTGCCAGCAGACTACCAGGGGATGAGCAGTTCTTC.

The chain carries TRBV18 and TRBJ2-1; 7 bases map to TRBD2. Looked up from germline, CDR1 is KGHSH and CDR2 is LQKENI. The V segment lost 6 bases and the J segment 0 bases; nucleotides outside the gene matches: 5. The CDR3 length is 15 residues. CDR3 DNA sequence: TGTGCCAGCTCCCTAGCGGTCCTCTCCTACAATGAGCAGTTCTTC. Its protein product is CASSLAVLSYNEQFF.

This clonotype was detected a few times. The rearrangement joins TRBV7-2 to TRBJ1-2; 9 nucleotides line up with TRBD1. Germline trimming cut 2 bases from V and 3 bases from J; bases unmatched to any gene: 4. Germline V gene data show CDR1 as SGHTA and CDR2 as FQGNSA. The CDR3 length is 15 residues. The CDR3 sequence is CASSLRTGADYGYTF. CDR3 nucleotides: TGTGCCAGCAGCTTACGGACAGGGGCGGACTATGGCTACACCTTC. Full variable domain (outside the CDR3, taken from reference TRBV7-2 and TRBJ1-2): GAGVSQSPSNKVTEKGKDVELRCDPISGHTALYWYRQSLGQGLEFLIYFQGNSAPDKSGLPSDRFSAERTGGSVSTLTIQRTQQEDSAVYLCASSLRTGADYGYTFGSGTRLTVV.

The rearrangement joins TRBV7-9 to TRBJ2-3; no firm D call. This CDR3 is built from 13 residues. Germline V gene sequence: CDR1 SEHNR, CDR2 FQNEAQ (reference sequence). V dropped 3 bases and J dropped 6 bases, with 10 bases sitting between them. The CDR3 is CASSFQVLDTQYF. The CDR3 bases are TGTGCCAGCAGCTTCCAGGTGCTGGATACGCAGTATTTT.

The V and J genes are TRBV6-5 and TRBJ2-3; D uncertain. V was cut by 0 bases and J by 6 bases, with 10 bases left in between. Germline CDR1 reads MNHEY; CDR2 reads SVGAGI. This CDR3 is 14 amino acids long. This CDR3 is CASSYSDSVDTQYF. In DNA form, the CDR3 reads TGTGCCAGCAGTTACTCCGACTCTGTGGATACGCAGTATTTT.

The chain combines TRBV12-3 or TRBV12-4 with TRBJ1-1; the match to TRBD1 covers 8 bases. V lost 2 bases and J lost 4; bases outside the gene matches: 6. CDR3 size: 15 residues. Here the CDR3 reads CASSLLGTGGTEAFF. As DNA, the CDR3 is TGTGCCAGCAGTTTACTCGGAACAGGGGGCACTGAAGCTTTCTTT.

This clonotype appeared a few times. This rearrangement joins TRBV15 to TRBJ2-5, with D maybe TRBD2 (6 bases). Germline V gene data show CDR1 as LNHNV and CDR2 as YYDKDF (reference sequence). This CDR3 has 14 amino acids. V was cut by 1 base and J by 5 bases, with 11 bases left in between. CDR3 coding DNA: TGTGCCACCAGCAGAGGCGGGGCCGGGGAGACCCAGTACTTC. It specifies CATSRGGAGETQYF.